The 6 T cell receptor beta chains below all came from one sample that was sequenced in a study of cytomegalovirus exposure and HLA in healthy donors (dated by TCRdb to the late 2010s). The receptor library was made with the immunoSEQ multiplex PCR assay. The multiplex PCR relied on a mix of 60 forward primers for TCR Vbeta segments and 13 reverse primers for TCR Jbeta segments. The table comes from immuneACCESS by way of TCRdb, which keeps in-frame sequences with V and J called. Part of the clones is missing from these tables; in studies checked, under half for an unresolved V gene and the rest for unknown reasons. The sample table lists some 160,000 clones, about four fifths of them with a count of one. The biggest ten clones account for roughly 0.5% of the sample. The sample taken for sequencing was PBMCs. All receptors derive from a woman aged 45 to 65 in good health and CMV-seronegative.

J is TRBJ2-5 and V is TRBV13; D perhaps matches TRBD2 (5 bases). The J call may not be correct, given that the DNA end is closer to TRBJ2-7. Germline loops: CDR1 PRHDT, CDR2 FYEKMQ (reference sequence). CDR3 length equals 14 residues. Here the CDR3 DNA reads TGTGCCAGCACCCATCGGGGATTGCTCTACGAGCAGTACTTC. Its protein product is CASTHRGLLYEQYF.

The chain joins TRBV6-4 to TRBJ2-1, with TRBD2 matching 10 bases. The germline V gene encodes CDR1 MRHNA and CDR2 SNTAGT. There are 15 residues in the CDR3. Trimming at V came to 4 bases and at J to 4 bases, leaving 4 bases not matched to a gene. The CDR3, as DNA: TGTGCCAGCAGTGGGACTAGCGGACATTACAATGAGCAGTTCTTC. Amino acids: CASSGTSGHYNEQFF.

This clone appeared a single time. In nucleotides, the CDR3 is TGTGCCAGCAGCTTAAGCGGAAGACCTTTGGGGGAGCAGTACTTC. Its translation: CASSLSGRPLGEQYF. The chain carries TRBV7-9 and TRBJ2-7; tentative D call: TRBD2 (5 bases). This CDR3 contains 15 residues. Germline V CDR1 and CDR2: SEHNR, FQNEAQ (reference sequence). V was pared by 2 bases and J by 7 bases, with 18 bases between.

The chain recombines TRBV19 with TRBJ1-2; D is possibly TRBD1 (6 bases). The V end was cut by 5 bases, the J end by 2 bases, with 12 bases between. Germline CDR1 LNHDA, CDR2 SQIVND (reference sequence). CDR3 length equals 14 residues. CDR3 nucleotides: TGTGCCAGTAGTTCGAAGGACAGAAACTATGGCTACACCTTC. It translates to CASSSKDRNYGYTF.

This clone was picked up one time. V and J are TRBV28 and TRBJ2-4, with a tentative D call TRBD1 (5 bases). V dropped 6 bases and J dropped 6 bases, with 15 bases sitting between them. CDR3 size: 14 residues. Germline CDR1 MDHEN, CDR2 SYDVKM. DNA for the CDR3: TGTGCCAGCAGGAGAGACAGACGAGGAAACATTCAGTACTTC. It yields the protein CASRRDRRGNIQYF.

This CDR3 reads CAISESKSGLEQYF. The CDR3 DNA reads as TGTGCCATCAGTGAGTCTAAGAGCGGCCTCGAGCAGTACTTC. The chain combines TRBV10-3 with TRBJ2-7, with D perhaps matching TRBD2 (5 bases). With 0 bases removed from V and 6 bases from J, the gap between germline ends came to 12 bases. The CDR3 consists of 14 residues. The germline V gene has CDR1 ENHRY and CDR2 SYGVKD.